Listed below are T cell receptor beta chains from one sample, sequenced in a study of identical twins. TCRdb ran MiXCR on the 5' RACE reads and lists one entry per CDR3 protein. The sample carries about 290,000 distinct CDR3 sequences, over 8.5% recorded once. These records were also assigned to another study, of yellow fever vaccine responses in identical twins.

Sequencing was done on a sample of CD8+ T cells sorted from blood. The receptors shown here come from a woman between 18 and 29 years old in good health. CDR3s include the opening cysteine and the closing phenylalanine or tryptophan. The order of the fields is CDR3 protein, V gene.

CDR3 protein: CSARGRPVYNEQFF
V gene: TRBV20-1

CDR3 protein: CASSFDGTFIVQYF
V gene: TRBV7-9

CDR3 protein: CASSSTSGNREQYF
V gene: TRBV7-9

CDR3 protein: CSARDWDRGYEQYF
V gene: TRBV20-1

CDR3 protein: CASSFNPGHYGYTF
V gene: TRBV5-1

CDR3 protein: CAIWGGSAYNEQFF
V gene: TRBV10-3

CDR3 protein: CASSLGSGGSYEQYF
V gene: TRBV7-2

CDR3 protein: CASSYSGRTYEQYF
V gene: TRBV6-5

CDR3 protein: CSARGGSGTGDLVRTEAFF
V gene: TRBV20-1

CDR3 protein: CASSQEDRGADTQYF
V gene: TRBV4-1

CDR3 protein: CSVEDLDAARAVNEQFF
V gene: TRBV29-1

CDR3 protein: CASSSTDSFHEQYF
V gene: TRBV13

CDR3 protein: CASSSLGVYEQYF
V gene: TRBV6-2/TRBV6-3

CDR3 protein: CAISESFWSGSSFQETQYF
V gene: TRBV10-3

CDR3 protein: CASSLVGEDDEQYF
V gene: TRBV11-2

CDR3 protein: CASSLELADNEQFF
V gene: TRBV11-2

CDR3 protein: CASSILLVGDKFF
V gene: TRBV19

CDR3 protein: CASSQQDRGYGTDTQYF
V gene: TRBV7-9

CDR3 protein: CASSSPAYSSTDTQYF
V gene: TRBV7-2

CDR3 protein: CASSQEGGTATDTQYF
V gene: TRBV4-3

CDR3 protein: CASSQDLDATYYEQYF
V gene: TRBV4-2

CDR3 protein: CASSLAGKDTQYF
V gene: TRBV7-9

CDR3 protein: CAWSVTLYNEQFF
V gene: TRBV30

CDR3 protein: CASRTGEHTGELFF
V gene: TRBV12-3/TRBV12-4

CDR3 protein: CASSVGDYVETQYF
V gene: TRBV9

CDR3 protein: CSVEVAGRSYEQYF
V gene: TRBV29-1

CDR3 protein: CASSPSVGNEQYF
V gene: TRBV18

CDR3 protein: CASSQDQGYNEQFF
V gene: TRBV4-2

CDR3 protein: CSARDTGSAKNIQYF
V gene: TRBV20-1

CDR3 protein: CAWNPPLDYEQYF
V gene: TRBV30

CDR3 protein: CSVVSGGPTGELFF
V gene: TRBV29-1

CDR3 protein: CASSDGMRAQETQYF
V gene: TRBV2

CDR3 protein: CASSEDGTDYQPQHF
V gene: TRBV6-1

CDR3 protein: CASRSPGQGETQYF
V gene: TRBV7-9

CDR3 protein: CASSMYEQYF
V gene: TRBV11-2

CDR3 protein: CASSPTGTPANEQFF
V gene: TRBV9

CDR3 protein: CASSHDGQSYEQYF
V gene: TRBV4-3

CDR3 protein: CASSWTSGINEQFF
V gene: TRBV27

CDR3 protein: CASSSPLGQAKPSGANVLTF
V gene: TRBV28

CDR3 protein: CASSLAAGGPNEQFF
V gene: TRBV11-2

CDR3 protein: CASSLFEPFSNEQFF
V gene: TRBV11-2

CDR3 protein: CASSLVHGQETQYF
V gene: TRBV11-1

CDR3 protein: CASSVAEGQETQYF
V gene: TRBV6-2/TRBV6-3

CDR3 protein: CATTEDLSTDTQYF
V gene: TRBV10-3

CDR3 protein: CAISVLLAGGGSYEQYF
V gene: TRBV10-3

CDR3 protein: CASRAAGGGYNEQFF
V gene: TRBV7-3

CDR3 protein: CASSLLRDRELNTEAFF
V gene: TRBV7-7

CDR3 protein: CASSTGWAYEQYF
V gene: TRBV11-2

CDR3 protein: CASSYRGIYQETQYF
V gene: TRBV6-2/TRBV6-3

CDR3 protein: CASSDFRPSTDTQYF
V gene: TRBV2

CDR3 protein: CASSLGLAAGDEQFF
V gene: TRBV27

CDR3 protein: CASSFRDLETQYF
V gene: TRBV5-1

CDR3 protein: CASSLVRGAAYEQYF
V gene: TRBV7-9

CDR3 protein: CASSFRGREETQYF
V gene: TRBV27

CDR3 protein: CASSSHRSQGKIVPYEQYF
V gene: TRBV7-8